The clone carrying this T cell receptor beta chain appeared once. Its antigen is undetermined. This sample was taken from a study of shared clonotypes between healthy human individuals. In germline, CDR1 is ENHRY, CDR2 SYGVKD. This CDR3 is built from 14 residues. V dropped 3 bases and J dropped 8 bases, with 13 bases sitting between them. Original processing notes: ImmunoSEQ junction-only sequences lacked quality scores, so their filtering differed. Generated by immunoSEQ multiplex PCR, the TCRdb table keeps only in-frame clones and is missing some. Clonal size and the V and J genes are those of that table, whereas D and trimming came from the DNA. This table has about 2.4 million clones, 90% to 95% appearing once. The study, taken as a whole, reports: Non-shared clonotypes had lower generation probabilities than those shared by all four donors.

The receptor was derived from a man aged 18 to 35 in good health. Some clones in this sample may be carry-over from other donors' samples. The J gene is TRBJ1-4, the V gene TRBV10-3; weak D call: TRBD1 (5 bases). Input material: naive CD4+ T cells from PBMCs. The sample's subset: CD45RA+ positively selected. The CDR3 DNA is TGTGCCATCAGTGAAGGGCAGGGTAGCGAAAAACTGTTTTTT. It codes for CAISEGQGSEKLFF.